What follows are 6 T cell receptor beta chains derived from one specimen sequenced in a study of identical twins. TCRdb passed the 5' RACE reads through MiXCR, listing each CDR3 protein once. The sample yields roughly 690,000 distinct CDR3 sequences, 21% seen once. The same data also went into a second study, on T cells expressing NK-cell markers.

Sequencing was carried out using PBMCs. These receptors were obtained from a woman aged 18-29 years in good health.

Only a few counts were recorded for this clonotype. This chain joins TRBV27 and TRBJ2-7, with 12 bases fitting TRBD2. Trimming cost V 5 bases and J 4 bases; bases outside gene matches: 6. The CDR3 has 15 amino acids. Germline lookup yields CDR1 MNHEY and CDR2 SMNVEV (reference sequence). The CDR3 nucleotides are TGTGCCAGCAGTCGCTCTAGCGGGAGGGCGTACGAGCAGTACTTC. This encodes CASSRSSGRAYEQYF.

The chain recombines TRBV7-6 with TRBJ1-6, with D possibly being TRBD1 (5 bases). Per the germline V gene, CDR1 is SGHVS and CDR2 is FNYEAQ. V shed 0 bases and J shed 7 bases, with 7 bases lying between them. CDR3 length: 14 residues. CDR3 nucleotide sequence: TGTGCCAGCAGCTTAGCAGGGGCGAATTCACCCCTCCACTTT. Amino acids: CASSLAGANSPLHF. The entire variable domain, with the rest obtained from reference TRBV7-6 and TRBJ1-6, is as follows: GAGVSQSPRYKVTKRGQDVALRCDPISGHVSLYWYRQALGQGPEFLTYFNYEAQQDKSGLPNDRFSAERPEGSISTLTIQRTEQRDSAMYRCASSLAGANSPLHFGNGTRLTVT.

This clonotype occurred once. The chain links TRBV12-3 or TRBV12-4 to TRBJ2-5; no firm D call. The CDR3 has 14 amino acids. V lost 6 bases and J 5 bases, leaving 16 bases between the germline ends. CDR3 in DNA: TGTGCCAGCAGCCCTCCGCCCCTGGGTGAGACCCAGTACTTC. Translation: CASSPPPLGETQYF.

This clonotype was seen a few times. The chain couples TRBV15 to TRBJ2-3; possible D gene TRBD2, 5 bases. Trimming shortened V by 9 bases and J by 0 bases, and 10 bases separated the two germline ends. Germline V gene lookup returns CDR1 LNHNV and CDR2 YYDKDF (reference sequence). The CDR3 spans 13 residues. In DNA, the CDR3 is TGTGCCACTGCAGAGGGTAGCACAGATACGCAGTATTTT. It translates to CATAEGSTDTQYF. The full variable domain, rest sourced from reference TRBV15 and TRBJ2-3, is DAMVIQNPRYQVTQFGKPVTLSCSQTLNHNVMYWYQQKSSQAPKLLFHYYDKDFNNEADTPDNFQSRRPNTSFCFLDIRSPGLGDTAMYLCATAEGSTDTQYFGPGTRLTVL.

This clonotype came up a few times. The CDR3 here is CSAPKVGRETQYF. The CDR3 DNA follows: TGCAGTGCTCCTAAGGTGGGCCGGGAGACCCAGTACTTC. The chain recombines TRBV20-1 with TRBJ2-5, with unresolved D. Between the trimmed V and J ends, which lost 5 bases and 5 bases, there was a span of 15 bases. Germline V lookup: CDR1 DFQATT, CDR2 SNEGSKA (reference sequence). The CDR3 loop spans 13 amino acids.

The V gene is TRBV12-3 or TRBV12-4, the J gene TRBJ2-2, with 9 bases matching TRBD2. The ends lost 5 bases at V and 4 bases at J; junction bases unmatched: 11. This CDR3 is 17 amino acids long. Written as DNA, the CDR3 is TGTGCCAGCAGTACTCTAGCGGGGACGTACGGCACCGGGGAGCTGTTTTTT. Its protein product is CASSTLAGTYGTGELFF.